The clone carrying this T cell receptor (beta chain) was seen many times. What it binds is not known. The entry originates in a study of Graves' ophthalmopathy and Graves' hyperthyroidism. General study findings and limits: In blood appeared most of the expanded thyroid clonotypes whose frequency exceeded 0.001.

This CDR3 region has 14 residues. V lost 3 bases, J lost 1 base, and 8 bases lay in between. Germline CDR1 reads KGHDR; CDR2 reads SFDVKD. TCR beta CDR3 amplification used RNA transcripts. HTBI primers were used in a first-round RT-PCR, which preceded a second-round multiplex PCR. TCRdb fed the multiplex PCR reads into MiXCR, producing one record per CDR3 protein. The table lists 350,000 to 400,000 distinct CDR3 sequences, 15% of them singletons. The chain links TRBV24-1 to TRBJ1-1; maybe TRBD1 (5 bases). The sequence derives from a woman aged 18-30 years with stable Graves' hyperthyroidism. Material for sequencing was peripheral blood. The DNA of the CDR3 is TGTGCCACCAGTGATACGACAGCGAACACTGAAGCTTTCTTT. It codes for CATSDTTANTEAFF.